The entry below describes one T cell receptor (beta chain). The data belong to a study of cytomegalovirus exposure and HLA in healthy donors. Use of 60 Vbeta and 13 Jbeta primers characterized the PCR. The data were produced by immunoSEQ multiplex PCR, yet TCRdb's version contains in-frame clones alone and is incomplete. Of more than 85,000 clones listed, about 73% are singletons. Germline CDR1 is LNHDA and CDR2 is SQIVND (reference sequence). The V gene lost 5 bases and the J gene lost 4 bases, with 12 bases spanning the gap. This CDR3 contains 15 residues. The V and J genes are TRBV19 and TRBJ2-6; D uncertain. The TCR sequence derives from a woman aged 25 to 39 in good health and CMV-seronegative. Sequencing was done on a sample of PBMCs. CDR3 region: CASSPRSPGANVLTF. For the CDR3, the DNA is TGTGCCAGTAGTCCTAGGAGCCCAGGGGCCAACGTCCTGACTTTC.